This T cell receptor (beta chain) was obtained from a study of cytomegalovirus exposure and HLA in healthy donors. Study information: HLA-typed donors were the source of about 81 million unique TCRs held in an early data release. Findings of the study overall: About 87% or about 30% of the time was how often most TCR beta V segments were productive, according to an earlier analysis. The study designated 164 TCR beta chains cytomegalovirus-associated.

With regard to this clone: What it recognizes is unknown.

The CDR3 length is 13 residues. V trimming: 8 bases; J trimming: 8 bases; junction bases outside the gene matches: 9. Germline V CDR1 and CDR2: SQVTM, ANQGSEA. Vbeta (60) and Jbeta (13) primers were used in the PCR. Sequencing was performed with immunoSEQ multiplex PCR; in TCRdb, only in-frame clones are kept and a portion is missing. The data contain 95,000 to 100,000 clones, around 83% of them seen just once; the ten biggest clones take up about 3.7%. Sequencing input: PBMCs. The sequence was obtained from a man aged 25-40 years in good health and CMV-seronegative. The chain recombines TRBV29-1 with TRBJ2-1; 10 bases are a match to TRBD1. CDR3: CSKRDRGDHEQFF. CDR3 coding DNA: TGCAGCAAACGGGACAGGGGCGACCATGAGCAGTTCTTC.